This TCR beta chain is drawn from a study of cytomegalovirus exposure and HLA in healthy donors. This clone was counted between two and nine times. The CDR3 extends over 14 amino acids. V shed 1 base and J shed 4 bases, with 9 bases lying between them. Germline assignment: CDR1 SNHLY and CDR2 FYNNEI. Vbeta (60) and Jbeta (13) primers were used in the PCR. Sequencing was performed with immunoSEQ multiplex PCR; in TCRdb, only in-frame clones are kept and a portion is missing. The top ten clones hold approximately 11% of a sample with about 150,000 clones, around 75% of them seen once. Sequenced input: PBMCs. The rearrangement links TRBV2 to TRBJ2-3; a possible D gene is TRBD2 (5 bases). The clonotype originates from a man younger than 35 in good health and CMV-seropositive. The CDR3 DNA reads TGTGCCAGCAGTGAAGTGGGAGTCTCAGATACGCAGTATTTT. It is translated as CASSEVGVSDTQYF. Full variable domain (outside the CDR3, taken from reference TRBV2 and TRBJ2-3): EPEVTQTPSHQVTQMGQEVILRCVPISNHLYFYWYRQILGQKVEFLVSFYNNEISEKSEIFDDQFSVERPDGSNFTLKIRSTKLEDSAMYFCASSEVGVSDTQYFGPGTRLTVL.